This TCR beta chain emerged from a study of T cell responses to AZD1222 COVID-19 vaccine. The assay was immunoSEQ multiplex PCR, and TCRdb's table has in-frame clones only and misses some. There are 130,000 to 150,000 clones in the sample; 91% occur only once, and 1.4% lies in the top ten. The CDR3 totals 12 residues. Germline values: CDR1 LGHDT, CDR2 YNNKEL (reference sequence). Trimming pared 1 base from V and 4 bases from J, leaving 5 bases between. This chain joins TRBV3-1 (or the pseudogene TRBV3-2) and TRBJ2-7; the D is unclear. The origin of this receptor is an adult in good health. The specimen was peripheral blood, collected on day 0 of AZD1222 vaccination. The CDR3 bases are TGTGCCAGCAGCCAAGGGTTTTACGAGCAGTACTTC. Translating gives CASSQGFYEQYF.